The T cell receptor beta chain described here comes from a study of T cells in Graves' hyperthyroidism and ophthalmopathy. The CDR3 contains 15 residues. V dropped 6 bases and J dropped 3; count of bases not matched to a gene: 10. The germline V gene has CDR1 SEHNR and CDR2 FQNEAQ (reference sequence). More than 9.5 ml fresh peripheral blood yielded the PBMCs. Amplification targeted TCR beta CDR3 regions from RNA transcripts. The HTBI primer set drove a first-round RT-PCR of the TCR CDR3. TCRdb used MiXCR to reprocess the multiplex PCR reads, holding one entry per CDR3 protein. The sample includes some 200,000 distinct CDR3 sequences, approximately 17% of them seen just once.

The sequenced material came from blood. This chain connects TRBV7-9 to TRBJ2-7, with 8 bases aligning to TRBD1. This TCR was recovered from a man in his fifties with Graves' hyperthyroidism. CDR3 DNA sequence: TGTGCCAGCAGTTTTCAAAGCGGACAGGGCTACGAGCAGTACTTC. This codes for CASSFQSGQGYEQYF.